This is a list of T cell receptor beta chains from one sample in a study of T cell repertoires in cytomegalovirus infection. TCRdb called the reads again in MiXCR, with one record for every CDR3 protein. This table has fewer than 300,000 distinct CDR3 sequences, about a quarter appearing once. The sample comprised PBMCs. The source of these receptors is a human donor in good health (CMV status not recorded). Some clones in this sample may be carry-over from other donors' samples. Both conserved end residues are trimmed from each CDR3.

length	J	V	CDR3
12	TRBJ2-5	TRBV7-8	ASSLVGDQETQY
13	TRBJ1-5	TRBV6-1	ASSSLRGPWQPQH
13	TRBJ2-1	TRBV7-2	ASSLIREGWNEQF
13	TRBJ2-7	TRBV11-2	ASSSVGRGGNEQY
15	TRBJ2-2	TRBV25-1	ASSVASGRMGTGELF
12	TRBJ1-1	TRBV7-9	ASSLEVRGAEAF
13	TRBJ2-2	TRBV30	AWISRGRIAGELF
13	TRBJ2-1	TRBV20-1	SASSPSGIGDEQF
15	TRBJ2-7	TRBV7-2	ASSPQTGTGIRYEQY
10	TRBJ2-5	TRBV29-1	SVEGQQETQY
14	TRBJ2-5	TRBV11-1	ASSYGNLGGRETQY
15	TRBJ1-1	TRBV4-1	ASSQDRQGIPNTEAF
11	TRBJ1-1	TRBV7-3	ASSYRDRGEAF
12	TRBJ1-2	TRBV20-1	SVQLAGPNYGYT
13	TRBJ2-2	TRBV7-9	ASSAGTGGTGELF
12	TRBJ2-3	TRBV20-1	SAPPRGGLDTQY
10	TRBJ2-1	TRBV6-2/TRBV6-3	ASSYRGGLQF
12	TRBJ1-1	TRBV6-5	ASSPGGGYTEAF
14	TRBJ2-2	TRBV28	ASRITGTSGTGELF
12	TRBJ1-1	TRBV12-3/TRBV12-4	ASSLVGGMDEAF
11	TRBJ2-3	TRBV2	ARRGQGTDTQY
9	TRBJ1-1	TRBV7-9	ASSLRQQAF
13	TRBJ1-1	TRBV11-1	ASSQLGQLNTEAF
13	TRBJ2-1	TRBV7-9	ASSLRGRGYNEQF
14	TRBJ1-6	TRBV7-8	ASSLGYRGLNSPLH
15	TRBJ2-3	TRBV6-1	ASRWASGRTSTDTQY
12	TRBJ2-3	TRBV10-2	ASGMRSPGNTQY
16	TRBJ2-3	TRBV5-6	ASSLINVPGQERDTQY